These T cell receptor beta chains were read from a single sample in a study of T cell repertoires in aging, cancer and after chemotherapy. TCRdb ran MiXCR on the multiplex PCR reads and lists one entry per CDR3 protein. The table records about 2,600 distinct CDR3 sequences, 45% to 50% of them present only once. The sequencing sample was made of blood. The receptors were sampled from a human donor with a blood cancer. CDR3s include the opening cysteine and the closing phenylalanine or tryptophan. Each record gives: J gene, V gene, CDR3 protein.

TRBJ1-1 TRBV30 CAWTSFGGLRIEAFF
TRBJ2-7 TRBV5-6 CASSLFGYEQYF
TRBJ2-4 TRBV12-3/TRBV12-4 CASSLLAGGNIQYF
TRBJ2-3 TRBV10-3 CAIRETTYTDTQYF
TRBJ1-3 TRBV11-2 CATRGLKSGNTIYF
TRBJ2-3 TRBV12-3/TRBV12-4 CASSLTRGSADTQYF
TRBJ2-3 TRBV6-6 CASSYHRSPNTGGGTDTQYF
TRBJ2-6 TRBV6-5 CASSQGLSGANVLTF
NA TRBV12-3/TRBV12-4 CASSLVISGAGETQYF
TRBJ2-1 TRBV12-3/TRBV12-4 CASSPGTSGVGEQFF
TRBJ2-1 TRBV6-5 CASSYGGAGGYYNEQFF
TRBJ2-5 TRBV19 CASSIMGQGGVETQYF
TRBJ2-3 TRBV6-5 CASSLRRGGRALDTQYF
TRBJ2-5 TRBV10-1 CASSFGPGETQYF
TRBJ2-2 TRBV19 CASSISAANTGELFF